This T cell receptor beta chain comes out of a study of PD-L1 blockade in urothelial cancer (TCRdb year 2017). With regard to the full study: All patients started therapy in about 2014 and received atezolizumab 1,200 mg intravenously every 3 weeks. About 85% of the roughly 29 patients were males with bladder-origin urothelial cancer, and about 65% of the roughly 29 reported a prior smoking history. Patients had an ECOG performance status of 0 or 1 and had received between 0 and 3 prior chemotherapy regimens. Blood samples were analyzed at 3 weeks after treatment start (second dose) and at 6 weeks after treatment start. Blood samples yielded a median of roughly 140,000 T cells and more than 80,000 unique TCRs, with median clonality approximately 0.08. Somatic, immune and clinical correlates of response to PD-L1 blockade with atezolizumab in urothelial cancer were the focus of an exploratory multi-omic analysis. TCR sequencing covered pretreatment tumor samples and matched, serially collected peripheral blood taken before and after atezolizumab treatment. Progression-free survival longer than 6 months counted as durable clinical benefit, and TCR features were additionally tested against both progression-free and overall survival. In the same patients who had TCR sequencing, pretreatment tumors also underwent whole exome sequencing and RNA sequencing. Roughly nine patients achieved durable clinical benefit and approximately 20 did not. Pretreatment blood TCR-seq was available for twenty-nine patients, at least one posttreatment blood collection was obtained for about 24 patients, and tumor TCR-seq was available for about 24 patients. Overall study outcomes, separate from this receptor: Because the sample size was small (n of about 30) and many exploratory analyses were performed, the results are intended to be hypothesis-generating. A pretreatment peripheral blood TCR clonality below the median was linked to improved progression-free and overall survival. Among patients with durable benefit, tumor-associated TCR clones showed greater expansion in peripheral blood 3 weeks after treatment started (n ≈ 21, p = 0.022).

Each PCR received spiked-in synthetic TCR analog templates so that absolute template abundance could be estimated from read counts. TCRbeta CDR3 regions were amplified from genomic DNA with bias-controlled V and J gene primers using the immunoSEQ assay. Sequencing of rearranged TCRbeta segments was done at approximately 20X coverage. The study's own analysis went as follows. Sequencing errors were corrected by clustering, and CDR3s were annotated against IMGT so that V, D and J genes could be assigned. Downstream analyses used only productive TCRbeta rearrangements and left out out-of-frame or stop-codon sequences. To compute clonality, Shannon entropy was normalized by the log of the number of unique productive sequences and then subtracted from one. Fisher's exact test with Benjamini-Hochberg correction, at a threshold of adjusted p below 0.01, was used to find clones that differed between time points or between blood and tumor. TCRdb re-hosts the immuneACCESS table, in-frame sequences only. Its copies lack some clones; in the studies checked, an unresolved V gene accounts for under half of them, and the cause for the rest is not known. V and J calls and clone size are those listed in that table; D and trimming were worked out from the DNA. The sample table contains more than 60,000 clones; only one count was recorded for around nine tenths of them. Roughly 10% of the sample lies in the top ten.

From the cysteine up to the phenylalanine, the CDR3 has a length of 13 residues. This entry keeps only the CDR3 DNA: 39 bases, framed from base 1. Looking up the germline V gene (reference sequence) yields CDR1 GTSNPN and CDR2 SVGIG. V sheds 2 bases and J sheds 8 bases, leaving 15 bases between their ends. This specimen's time point label, per the study, means: peripheral blood 6 weeks after treatment start. The cohort included about 30 patients with locally advanced or metastatic urothelial carcinoma who were treated at Memorial Sloan Kettering on a trial protocol. Peripheral blood mononuclear cells were collected pretreatment and during treatment, at between 1 and 8 total time points per patient. The Qiagen DNeasy Blood extraction kit was used to purify genomic DNA from total PBMCs and tumor samples. PBMCs were collected pretreatment and during treatment and were isolated and stored as previously described.

Details on this clone: Which antigen it targets is not known. No base quality information exists; no much larger clone differs at one position.

The chain is made from TRBV30 and TRBJ1-2; a tentative D call is TRBD1 (5 bases match). This sequence originates from a man aged 55 to 70 with urothelial cancer. The input for sequencing was PBMCs, taken around atezolizumab (anti-PD-L1) treatment. The CDR3 amino acid sequence is: CAWSSQGYMGYTF. The nucleotide sequence is given as TGTGCCTGGAGTTCTCAGGGTTATATGGGCTACACCTTC.